The clone carrying this T cell receptor (beta chain) was seen more than once but under ten times. The antigen is unknown. This sample is drawn from a study of blood T cells in healthy people across ages. The CDR3 covers 17 residues. The germline V gene encodes CDR1 SQVTM and CDR2 ANQGSEA. The V gene end was trimmed by 6 bases and the J gene end by 0 bases; junction bases not matched to a gene: 6. Study conclusions and caveats: It was not possible, with unsorted PBMCs, to conclusively compare naive and antigen-experienced cells.

A sample-barcoded 5' primer and a J-beta primer mix were used in a second PCR of roughly 6 to 12 cycles. TCRdb passed the 5' RACE reads through MiXCR, listing each CDR3 protein once. The sample records 600,000 to 800,000 distinct CDR3 sequences, under 25% being singletons. Source material: blood. The chain employs TRBV29-1 and TRBJ2-3, with 16 bases fitting TRBD2. The source is a man aged 65 to 79 in good health. The CDR3 DNA follows: TGCAGCGTCCCCGGGACTAGCGGGAGGGAGAGCACAGATACGCAGTATTTT. Encoded protein: CSVPGTSGRESTDTQYF.